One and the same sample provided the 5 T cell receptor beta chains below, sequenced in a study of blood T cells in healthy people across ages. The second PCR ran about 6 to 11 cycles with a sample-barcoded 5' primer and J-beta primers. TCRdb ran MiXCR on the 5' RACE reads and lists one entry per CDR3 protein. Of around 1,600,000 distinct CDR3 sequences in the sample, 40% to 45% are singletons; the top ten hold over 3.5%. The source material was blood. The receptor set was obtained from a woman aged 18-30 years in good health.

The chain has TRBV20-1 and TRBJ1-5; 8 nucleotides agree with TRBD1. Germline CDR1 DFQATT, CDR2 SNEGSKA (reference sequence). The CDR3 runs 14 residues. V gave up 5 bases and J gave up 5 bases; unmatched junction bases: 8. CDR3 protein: CSAESDRGHQPQHF. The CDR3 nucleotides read TGCAGTGCTGAATCCGACAGGGGTCATCAGCCCCAGCATTTT.

The chain's CDR3 is CASSVVTRYEQYF. CDR3 DNA sequence: TGTGCCAGCAGTGTTGTGACTAGATACGAGCAGTACTTC. V and J are TRBV2 and TRBJ2-7, with a tentative D call TRBD2 (6 bases). The V end was cut by 4 bases, the J end by 4 bases, with 11 bases between. The CDR3 is 13 amino acids. CDR1 SNHLY and CDR2 FYNNEI come from the germline V gene. Filled out from reference TRBV2 and TRBJ2-7, the complete variable domain reads EPEVTQTPSHQVTQMGQEVILRCVPISNHLYFYWYRQILGQKVEFLVSFYNNEISEKSEIFDDQFSVERPDGSNFTLKIRSTKLEDSAMYFCASSVVTRYEQYFGPGTRLTVT.

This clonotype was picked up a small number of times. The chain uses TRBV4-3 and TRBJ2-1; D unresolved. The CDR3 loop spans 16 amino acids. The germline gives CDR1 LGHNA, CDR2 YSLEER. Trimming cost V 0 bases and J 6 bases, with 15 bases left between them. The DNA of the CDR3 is TGCGCCAGCAGCCAAGAGGCTAGTTTCTTTCCCAATGAGCAGTTCTTC. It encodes CASSQEASFFPNEQFF.

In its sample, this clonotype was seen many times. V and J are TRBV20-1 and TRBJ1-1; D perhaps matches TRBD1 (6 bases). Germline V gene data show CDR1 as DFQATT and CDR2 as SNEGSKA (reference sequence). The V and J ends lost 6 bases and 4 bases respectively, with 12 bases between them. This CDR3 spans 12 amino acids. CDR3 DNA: TGCAGTGCCCCACGGACAGCCACTGAAGCTTTCTTT. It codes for CSAPRTATEAFF.

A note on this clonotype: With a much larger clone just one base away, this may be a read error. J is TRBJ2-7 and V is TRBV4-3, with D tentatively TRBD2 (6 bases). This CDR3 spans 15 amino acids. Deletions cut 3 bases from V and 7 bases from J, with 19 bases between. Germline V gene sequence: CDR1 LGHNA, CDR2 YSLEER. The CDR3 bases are TGCGCCAGCAGCCACCTAGCGAGCTCCTACAATGAGCAGTACTTC. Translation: CASSHLASSYNEQYF.